Below, 20 T cell receptor beta chains from the same sample are listed, as sequenced in a study of blood T cell repertoires in COVID-19. Measured with immunoSEQ multiplex PCR; TCRdb has only the in-frame clones, and not every one. This sample has 200,000 to 300,000 clones, with around 80% found just once. The sequenced material came from peripheral blood. The source is a man aged 35 to 55 who had recovered from COVID-19.

The V gene is TRBV3-1 (or the pseudogene TRBV3-2), the J gene TRBJ1-1, with D possibly TRBD1 on 5 matching bases. Germline V gene data show CDR1 as LGHDT and CDR2 as YNNKEL (reference sequence). V was clipped by 5 bases and J by 0 bases, with 7 bases between them. The CDR3 is 13 amino acids. The CDR3 sequence: CASSSGMNTEAFF. In nucleotides, the CDR3 is TGTGCCAGCAGCTCAGGGATGAACACTGAAGCTTTCTTT.

The chain combines TRBV6-4 with TRBJ2-7; 8 bases line up with TRBD1. V lost 8 bases, J lost 1 base, and 4 bases stayed unmatched. This CDR3 is built from 13 residues. CDR1 is MRHNA, CDR2 SNTAGT, per germline. The CDR3 nucleotides read TGTGCCAGCGGGACAGGTCCTTCCTACGAGCAGTACTTC. It yields the protein CASGTGPSYEQYF.

This clone was seen once. This chain links TRBV7-5 with TRBJ2-7; the D call TRBD2 from the table was never checked on the DNA. TRBV7-5 corresponds to a pseudogene. The CDR3 has 15 amino acids. Here the CDR3 DNA reads TGTGTCAGAAGCTCAGGACTAGCGGGAGTTTACGAGCAGTACTTC. The encoded protein is CVRSSGLAGVYEQYF.

The count of this clone is one. The chain uses TRBV9 and TRBJ1-1; 8 nucleotides line up with TRBD1. V lost 5 bases and J lost 1; bases outside the gene matches: 4. Germline lookup yields CDR1 SGDLS and CDR2 YYNGEE. This CDR3 region has 14 residues. The CDR3 sequence is CASSGGQGNTEAFF. CDR3 DNA: TGTGCCAGCAGTGGAGGACAGGGGAACACTGAAGCTTTCTTT.

The gene calls are TRBV4-3 and TRBJ2-1, with a possible D match to TRBD2 (7 bases). The length of the CDR3 is 12 residues. V lost 1 base, J lost 12 bases, and 10 bases lay in between. The germline CDR1 and CDR2 sequences are LGHNA and YSLEER. The CDR3: CASSQGGGRQFF. CDR3 sequence (DNA): TGCGCCAGCAGCCAAGGGGGGGGCCGGCAGTTCTTC.

The chain combines TRBV7-9 with TRBJ1-1; the D is unclear. There are 13 residues in the CDR3. The germline V gene encodes CDR1 SEHNR and CDR2 FQNEAQ (reference sequence). The V gene lost 3 bases and the J gene lost 3 bases, with 8 bases spanning the gap. The CDR3 coding sequence is TGTGCCAGCAGCTTTATAGCGGACACTGAAGCTTTCTTT. Translated: CASSFIADTEAFF.

V is TRBV18 and J is TRBJ2-7; 13 nucleotides agree with TRBD2. V trimming: 5 bases; J trimming: 2 bases; junction bases outside the gene matches: 9. The CDR3 is made up of 17 amino acids. The germline CDR1 and CDR2 sequences are KGHSH and LQKENI. The CDR3 DNA reads as TGTGCCAGCTCAGTTTCCGGGACTAGCGGGACTCCCTACGAGCAGTACTTC. Translated, it gives CASSVSGTSGTPYEQYF.

The chain links TRBV6-5 to TRBJ1-1; 9 bases fit TRBD1. Germline V CDR1 and CDR2: MNHEY, SVGAGI. The CDR3 contains 14 residues. Trimming cost V 5 bases and J 4 bases; bases outside gene matches: 5. CDR3 loop: CASSRSQGATEAFF. In DNA, the CDR3 is TGTGCCAGCAGTCGGTCACAGGGGGCCACTGAAGCTTTCTTT.

A single count supports this clone. The chain recombines TRBV27 with TRBJ1-4; D is perhaps TRBD1 (6 bases). V was shortened by 6 bases and J by 8 bases, with 22 bases between the two germline ends. The CDR3 extends over 16 amino acids. CDR1 and CDR2 (germline): MNHEY, SMNVEV (reference sequence). The CDR3 DNA reads TGTGCCAGCAGGCTGACACCGGGACGGCAGGGGGAAAAACTGTTTTTT. Residues: CASRLTPGRQGEKLFF.

The V gene is TRBV21-1, the J gene TRBJ2-2; TRBD2, the table's D call, was not compared with the DNA. TRBV21-1 is a listed pseudogene. This CDR3 is built from 16 residues. CDR3 bases: TGTGCCAGCAGCAAGGGGACCGCGGGGGGCACCGGGGAGCTGTTTTTT. The encoded protein is CASSKGTAGGTGELFF.

The chain is built from TRBV7-8 and TRBJ2-5; 7 bases match TRBD1. CDR1 SGHVS and CDR2 FQNEAQ come from the germline V gene. After removal of 3 bases from V and 5 bases from J, the junction contained 3 bases not matched to a gene. CDR3 size: 13 residues. The CDR3: CASSFDREETQYF. CDR3 nucleotide sequence: TGTGCCAGCAGCTTTGACAGGGAGGAGACCCAGTACTTC.

This clone was seen more than once but under ten times. This chain uses TRBV5-8 with TRBJ1-1, with a possible D match to TRBD1 (6 bases). The CDR3 length is 15 residues. CDR1 is SGHTS, CDR2 YDEGEE, per germline. Trimming took 0 bases from V and 6 from J, leaving 15 bases between them. The DNA for the CDR3 is TGTGCCAGCAGCTTGGAGGGGGAACTATGGTCTGAAGCTTTCTTT. Protein: CASSLEGELWSEAFF.

This chain links TRBV11-2 with TRBJ2-3, with D possibly TRBD2 on 6 matching bases. The CDR3 is 16 residues long. The germline CDR1 and CDR2 sequences are SGHAT and FQNNGV. V lost 4 bases and J lost 0, with 14 bases in between. As DNA, the CDR3 is TGTGCCAGCAGCTCCTTCCCTGGGACTAGCACAGATACGCAGTATTTT. Its translation: CASSSFPGTSTDTQYF. The full variable domain, with the rest looked up from reference TRBV11-2 and TRBJ2-3, is EAGVAQSPRYKIIEKRQSVAFWCNPISGHATLYWYQQILGQGPKLLIQFQNNGVVDDSQLPKDRFSAERLKGVDSTLKIQPAKLEDSAVYLCASSSFPGTSTDTQYFGPGTRLTVL.

This clone was found once. CDR3: CASSKYRGPDSPLHF. As DNA, the CDR3 is TGTGCCAGTAGTAAATACAGGGGGCCTGATTCACCCCTCCACTTT. This chain links TRBV19 with TRBJ1-6, with TRBD1 identical over 9 bases. With 4 bases clipped from V and 8 bases from J, the junction kept 6 bases outside the gene matches. CDR1 and CDR2 (germline): LNHDA, SQIVND (reference sequence). The CDR3 runs 15 residues.

V usage is TRBV10-1 and J usage is TRBJ2-2; D call uncertain. CDR3 size: 13 residues. V was pared by 6 bases and J by 5 bases, with 10 bases between. Germline values: CDR1 WNHNN, CDR2 SYGVQD (reference sequence). The CDR3 sequence: CASSPYLTGELFF. The CDR3 DNA reads TGCGCCAGCAGCCCCTACCTTACCGGGGAGCTGTTTTTT.

The genes are TRBV11-3 and TRBJ1-4, with TRBD1 as a possible D gene (6 bases). The V and J ends lost 5 bases and 4 bases respectively, with 14 bases between them. The length of the CDR3 is 15 residues. Germline lookup yields CDR1 SGHNT and CDR2 YENEEA. The CDR3 DNA follows: TGTGCCAGCAGCCAACAGGGAGGGAATAATGAAAAACTGTTTTTT. It translates to CASSQQGGNNEKLFF.

This chain connects TRBV12-3 or TRBV12-4 to TRBJ2-2, with D uncertain. Trimming left V 8 bases short and J 2 bases short, with 9 bases between. CDR3 length equals 13 residues. The CDR3 region has the DNA TGTGCCAGCCGGGTCGCAAACACCGGGGAGCTGTTTTTT. It encodes CASRVANTGELFF.

The chain combines TRBV18 with TRBJ2-2, with D maybe TRBD2 (5 bases). V gave up 3 bases and J gave up 6 bases, with 14 bases separating them. This CDR3 comprises 15 residues. Germline-derived CDR1 and CDR2 are KGHSH and LQKENI. The CDR3 DNA reads as TGTGCCAGCTCACCGGAGGACTGGGTTTCCGGGGAGCTGTTTTTT. As protein: CASSPEDWVSGELFF. Based on the CDR3 plus reference TRBV18 and TRBJ2-2, the full variable domain is NAGVMQNPRHLVRRRGQEARLRCSPMKGHSHVYWYRQLPEEGLKFMVYLQKENIIDESGMPKERFSAEFPKEGPSILRIQQVVRGDSAAYFCASSPEDWVSGELFFGEGSRLTVL.

The J gene is TRBJ2-7, the V gene TRBV5-1; TRBD1 aligns across 9 bases. J lost 7 bases, V lost 4 bases, and 9 bases had no gene match. The CDR3 length is 14 residues. CDR1 is SGHRS, CDR2 YFSETQ, per germline. This chain's CDR3 is CASSPLQGAGEQYF. The CDR3 bases are TGCGCCAGCAGCCCTTTACAGGGGGCGGGGGAGCAGTACTTC.

The gene calls are TRBV12-5 and TRBJ2-7; D gene unclear. V dropped 0 bases and J dropped 3 bases, with 6 bases sitting between them. Germline V gene lookup returns CDR1 LGHNT and CDR2 FRNRAP. This CDR3 has 13 amino acids. The CDR3 DNA reads TGTGCTAGTGGTTTGGTTTGGAGCTACGAGCAGTACTTC. Protein: CASGLVWSYEQYF. Drawing the rest from reference TRBV12-5 and TRBJ2-7, the complete variable domain is DARVTQTPRHKVTEMGQEVTMRCQPILGHNTVFWYRQTMMQGLELLAYFRNRAPLDDSGMPKDRFSAEMPDATLATLKIQPSEPRDSAVYFCASGLVWSYEQYFGPGTRLTVT.